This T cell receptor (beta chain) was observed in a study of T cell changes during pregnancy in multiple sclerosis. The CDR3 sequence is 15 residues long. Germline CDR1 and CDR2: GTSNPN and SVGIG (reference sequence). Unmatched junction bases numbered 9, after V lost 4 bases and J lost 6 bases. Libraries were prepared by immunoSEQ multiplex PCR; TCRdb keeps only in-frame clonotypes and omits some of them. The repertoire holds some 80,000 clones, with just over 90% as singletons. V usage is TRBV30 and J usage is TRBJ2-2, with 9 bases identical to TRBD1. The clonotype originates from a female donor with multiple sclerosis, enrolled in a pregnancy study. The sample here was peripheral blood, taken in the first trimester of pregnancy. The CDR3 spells CAWKDRQGDSGELFF. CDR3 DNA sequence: TGTGCCTGGAAGGATAGACAGGGGGACTCCGGGGAGCTGTTTTTT.